This entry concerns a single TCR beta chain. The data stem from a study of blood T cell repertoires in COVID-19. Study in general: There were acute and convalescent COVID-19 samples, and they came from the United States, Italy and Spain. From T cells, B-cell-depleted T cells, or PBMCs came the material, which was cDNA or gDNA.

In the source study's methods: Nucleated cell number was recorded as an estimate derived from reference gene primer amplification. The method was immunoSEQ multiplex PCR; TCRdb's version includes in-frame clones alone and lacks a portion of them. V and J calls and clone size are given by that table; D and trimming were obtained from the DNA. This sample has 88,000 or so clones, with 86% found just once. CDR1 is LNHDA, CDR2 SQIVND, per germline (reference sequence). With 7 bases clipped from V and 6 bases from J, the junction kept 5 bases outside the gene matches. This CDR3 is built from 13 residues. This clonotype was sampled from a man in his 60s with acute or convalescent COVID-19. Sequencing was carried out using peripheral blood. The J gene is TRBJ2-3, the V gene TRBV19; 9 nucleotides align to TRBD1. CDR3 in amino acids: CASKAGTGDTQYF. The CDR3, as DNA: TGTGCCAGTAAAGCCGGGACAGGGGATACGCAGTATTTT. Filled out from reference TRBV19 and TRBJ2-3, the complete variable domain reads DGGITQSPKYLFRKEGQNVTLSCEQNLNHDAMYWYRQDPGQGLRLIYYSQIVNDFQKGDIAEGYSVSREKKESFPLTVTSAQKNPTAFYLCASKAGTGDTQYFGPGTRLTVL.